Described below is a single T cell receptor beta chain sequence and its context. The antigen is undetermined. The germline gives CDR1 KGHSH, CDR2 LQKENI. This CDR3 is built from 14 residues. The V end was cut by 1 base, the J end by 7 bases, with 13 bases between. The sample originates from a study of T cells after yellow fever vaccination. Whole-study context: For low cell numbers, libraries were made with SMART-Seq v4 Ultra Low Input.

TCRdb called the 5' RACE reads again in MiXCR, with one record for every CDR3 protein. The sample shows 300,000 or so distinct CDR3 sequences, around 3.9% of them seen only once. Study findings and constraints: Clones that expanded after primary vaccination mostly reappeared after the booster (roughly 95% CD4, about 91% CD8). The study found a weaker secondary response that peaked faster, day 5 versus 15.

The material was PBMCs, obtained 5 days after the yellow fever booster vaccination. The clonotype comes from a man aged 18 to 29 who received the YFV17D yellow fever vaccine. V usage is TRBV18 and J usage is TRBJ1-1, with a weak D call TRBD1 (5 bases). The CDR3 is CASSPLPLQGEAFF. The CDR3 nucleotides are TGTGCCAGCTCACCACTACCCCTCCAGGGTGAAGCTTTCTTT.